This record looks at one T cell receptor beta chain sequence and its context. The antigen is not known. Gene names denote mouse genes. The read ends 1 residue shy of where the CDR3 ends; the end is completed using the germline J gene. The data stem from a study of tissue T cells after allogeneic stem cell transplantation. The table came from immunoSEQ multiplex PCR; TCRdb's copy has only in-frame clones and leaves some out. The table shows more than 4,000 clones, with approximately 47% occurring only once. Germline-derived CDR1 and CDR2 are SGHLS and HYDKME. The CDR3 covers 15 residues. V trimming: 4 bases; J trimming: 2 bases; junction bases outside the gene matches: 3. The time point: mouse harvest day 7 after allogeneic transplant. Tail vein injection delivered 10^7 T-cell-depleted bone marrow cells and 10^6 splenic CD5+ T cells. General study findings and limits: Few T cell clones were shared across patients, but motif clusters showed tissue-specific shared signatures.

The sequenced material came from gut tissue. This sequence originates from a female BALB/c mouse given C57BL/6 T cells with graft-versus-host disease after an allogeneic hematopoietic cell transplant. The chain uses TRBV12-2 and TRBJ2-2, with 10 positions matching TRBD1. CDR3 DNA (partial): TGTGCCAGCTCACCGGGACAGGGGAACACCGGGCAGCTCTAC. It yields the protein CASSPGQGNTGQLY. The CDR3 in full is CASSPGQGNTGQLYF.